The entry below gives a single T cell receptor (beta chain) sequence along with its context. This specimen belongs to a study of blood T cell repertoires in COVID-19. Whole-study context: Researchers got acute and convalescent COVID-19 samples from the United States, Italy and Spain.

In the original processing: Amplification of reference gene primers provided the estimated nucleated cell counts. Profiling relied on immunoSEQ multiplex PCR, and the TCRdb table lists in-frame clones only, not all of them. V and J calls and clone size follow that table, whereas D and trimming were derived from the DNA. This table holds about 130,000 clones, about nine tenths found once. Recruited during active infection, patients (from Seattle) were subsequently followed longitudinally. The receptor comes from a man between 60 and 75 years old with COVID-19, enrolled during active disease. The source material was peripheral blood.

The CDR3 DNA reads as TGCGCCAGCAGTCCCGGGACAGGGATCGACACTGAAGCTTTCTTT. It specifies CASSPGTGIDTEAFF. The rearrangement links TRBV5-1 to TRBJ1-1; 9 nucleotides agree with TRBD1. The V gene's germline CDR1 is SGHRS and CDR2 YFSETQ. After removal of 5 bases from V and 3 bases from J, the junction contained 8 bases not matched to a gene. There are 15 residues in the CDR3.